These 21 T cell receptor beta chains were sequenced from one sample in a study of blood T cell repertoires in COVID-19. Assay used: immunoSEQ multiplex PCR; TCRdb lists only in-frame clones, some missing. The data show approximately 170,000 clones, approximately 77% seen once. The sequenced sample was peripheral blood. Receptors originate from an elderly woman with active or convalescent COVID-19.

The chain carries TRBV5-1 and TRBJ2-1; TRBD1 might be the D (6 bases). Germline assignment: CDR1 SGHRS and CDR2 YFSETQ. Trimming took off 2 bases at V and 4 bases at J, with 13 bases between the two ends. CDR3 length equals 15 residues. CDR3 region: CASSLQQGIYNEQFF. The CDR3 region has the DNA TGCGCCAGCAGCTTACAGCAGGGGATATACAATGAGCAGTTCTTC.

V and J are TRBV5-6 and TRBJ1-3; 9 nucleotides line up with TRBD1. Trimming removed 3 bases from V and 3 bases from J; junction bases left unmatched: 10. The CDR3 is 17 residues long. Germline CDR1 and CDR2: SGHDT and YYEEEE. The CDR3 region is CASSSLRDRANGNTIYF. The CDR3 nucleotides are TGTGCCAGCAGCTCCCTACGGGACAGGGCGAATGGAAACACCATATATTTT.

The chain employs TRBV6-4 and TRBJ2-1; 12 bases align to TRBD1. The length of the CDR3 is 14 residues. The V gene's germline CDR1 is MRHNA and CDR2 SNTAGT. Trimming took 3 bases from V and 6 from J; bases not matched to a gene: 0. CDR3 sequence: CASSEGQGANEQFF. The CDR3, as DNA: TGTGCCAGCAGTGAGGGACAGGGGGCCAATGAGCAGTTCTTC.

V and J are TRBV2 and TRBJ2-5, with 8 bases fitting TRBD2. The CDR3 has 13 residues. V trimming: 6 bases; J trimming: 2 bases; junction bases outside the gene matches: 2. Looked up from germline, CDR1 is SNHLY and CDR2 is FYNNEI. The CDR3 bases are TGTGCCAGCAGGGGGACTAGTCAAGAGACCCAGTACTTC. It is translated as CASRGTSQETQYF.

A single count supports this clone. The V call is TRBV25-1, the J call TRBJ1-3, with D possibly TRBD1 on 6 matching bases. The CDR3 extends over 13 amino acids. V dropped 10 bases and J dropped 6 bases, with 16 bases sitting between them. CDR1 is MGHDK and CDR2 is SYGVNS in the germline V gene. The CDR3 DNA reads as TGTGCCATCCGGGGGGCGGACTCAAACACCATATATTTT. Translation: CAIRGADSNTIYF.

DNA of the CDR3: TGTGCCAGCAGCTTAGGGACAGGGGTAACCGGGGAGCTGTTTTTT. Protein product: CASSLGTGVTGELFF. The rearrangement joins TRBV7-3 to TRBJ2-2; TRBD1 matches at 10 bases. This CDR3 comprises 15 residues. V was clipped by 2 bases and J by 5 bases; unmatched bases: 2. Germline V gene sequence: CDR1 SGHTA, CDR2 FQGTGA.

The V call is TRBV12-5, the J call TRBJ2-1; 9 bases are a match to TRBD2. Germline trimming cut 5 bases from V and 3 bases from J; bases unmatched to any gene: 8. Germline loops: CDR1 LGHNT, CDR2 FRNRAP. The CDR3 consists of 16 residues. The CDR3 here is CASGPQRTSVYNEQFF. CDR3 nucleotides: TGTGCTAGTGGTCCCCAGCGGACTAGCGTCTACAATGAGCAGTTCTTC.

CDR3 amino acids: CASSLPRDSRLYEQYF. The CDR3 DNA reads as TGCGCCAGCAGCCTTCCTCGGGACAGTAGACTCTACGAGCAGTACTTC. The rearrangement uses TRBV5-1 and TRBJ2-7; 7 bases match TRBD1. V dropped 4 bases and J dropped 3; count of bases not matched to a gene: 13. In germline, CDR1 is SGHRS, CDR2 YFSETQ. The CDR3 length is 16 residues.

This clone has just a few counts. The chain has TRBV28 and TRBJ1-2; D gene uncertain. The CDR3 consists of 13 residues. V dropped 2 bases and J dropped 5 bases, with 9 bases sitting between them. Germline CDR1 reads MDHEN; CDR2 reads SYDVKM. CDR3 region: CASSLVGAYGYTF. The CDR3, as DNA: TGTGCCAGCAGTTTAGTCGGAGCGTATGGCTACACCTTC.

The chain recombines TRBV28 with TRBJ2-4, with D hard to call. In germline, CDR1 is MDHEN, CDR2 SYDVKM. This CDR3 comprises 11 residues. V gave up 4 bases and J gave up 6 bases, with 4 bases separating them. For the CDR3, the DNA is TGTGCCAGCAGTTCCAGAAACATTCAGTACTTC. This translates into CASSSRNIQYF.

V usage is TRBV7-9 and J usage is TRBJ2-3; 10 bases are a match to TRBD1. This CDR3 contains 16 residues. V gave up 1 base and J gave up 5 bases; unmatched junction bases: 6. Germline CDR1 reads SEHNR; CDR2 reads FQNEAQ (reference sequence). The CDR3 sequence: CASSLETGGVEDTQYF. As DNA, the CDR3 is TGTGCCAGCAGCTTAGAGACAGGGGGCGTGGAAGATACGCAGTATTTT.

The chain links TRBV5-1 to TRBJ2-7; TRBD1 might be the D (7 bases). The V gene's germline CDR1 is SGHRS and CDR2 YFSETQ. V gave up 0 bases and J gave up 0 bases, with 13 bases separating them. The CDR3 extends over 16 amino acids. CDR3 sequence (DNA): TGCGCCAGCAGCTTGGCGCGCGGGACAGTCTCCTACGAGCAGTACTTC. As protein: CASSLARGTVSYEQYF.

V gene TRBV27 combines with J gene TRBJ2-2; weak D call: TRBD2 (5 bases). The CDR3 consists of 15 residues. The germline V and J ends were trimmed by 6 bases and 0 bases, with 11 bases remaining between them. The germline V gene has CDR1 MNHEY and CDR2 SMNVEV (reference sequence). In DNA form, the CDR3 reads TGTGCCAGCAGAGGACCAGCGGCGAACACCGGGGAGCTGTTTTTT. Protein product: CASRGPAANTGELFF.

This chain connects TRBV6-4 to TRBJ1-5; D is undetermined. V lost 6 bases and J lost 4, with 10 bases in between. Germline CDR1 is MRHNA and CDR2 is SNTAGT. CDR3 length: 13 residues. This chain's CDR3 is CASSPESNQPQHF. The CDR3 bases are TGTGCCAGCAGCCCTGAGAGTAATCAGCCCCAGCATTTT.

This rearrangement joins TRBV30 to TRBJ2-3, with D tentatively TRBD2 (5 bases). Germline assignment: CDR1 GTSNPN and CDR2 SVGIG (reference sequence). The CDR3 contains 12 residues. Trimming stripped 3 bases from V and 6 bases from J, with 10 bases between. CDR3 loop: CAWSSPGDTQYF. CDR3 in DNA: TGTGCCTGGAGCTCTCCGGGGGATACGCAGTATTTT.

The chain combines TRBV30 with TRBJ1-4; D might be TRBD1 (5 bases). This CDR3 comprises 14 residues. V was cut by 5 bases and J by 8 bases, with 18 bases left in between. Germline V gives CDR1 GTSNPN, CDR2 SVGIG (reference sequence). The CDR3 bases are TGTGCCTGGGTGCCCCCAGGGCCACGAGAAAAACTGTTTTTT. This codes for CAWVPPGPREKLFF.

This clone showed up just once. The CDR3 sequence is CASSRTGGINEKLFF. For the CDR3, the DNA is TGTGCCAGCAGCCGGACAGGGGGCATAAATGAAAAACTGTTTTTT. The chain combines TRBV7-8 with TRBJ1-4; 11 bases are shared with TRBD1. This CDR3 region has 15 residues. V trimming: 5 bases; J trimming: 5 bases; junction bases outside the gene matches: 4. Looked up from germline, CDR1 is SGHVS and CDR2 is FQNEAQ.

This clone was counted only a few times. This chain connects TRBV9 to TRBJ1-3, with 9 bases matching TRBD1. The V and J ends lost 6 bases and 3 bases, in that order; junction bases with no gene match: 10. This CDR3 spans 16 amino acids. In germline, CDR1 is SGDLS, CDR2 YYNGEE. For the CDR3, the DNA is TGTGCCAGCACCAGAGACAGGGGGGTGAGTGGAAACACCATATATTTT. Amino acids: CASTRDRGVSGNTIYF.

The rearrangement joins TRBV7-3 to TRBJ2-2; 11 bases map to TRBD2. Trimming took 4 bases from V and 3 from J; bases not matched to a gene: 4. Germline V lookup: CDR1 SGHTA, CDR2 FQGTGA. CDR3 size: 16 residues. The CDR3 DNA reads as TGTGCCAGCAGCTCCACTAGCGGGAGATACACCGGGGAGCTGTTTTTT. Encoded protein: CASSSTSGRYTGELFF.

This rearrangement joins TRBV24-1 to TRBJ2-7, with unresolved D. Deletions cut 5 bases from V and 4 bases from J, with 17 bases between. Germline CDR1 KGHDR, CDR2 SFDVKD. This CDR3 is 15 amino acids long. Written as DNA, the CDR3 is TGTGCCACCAGTGCCCGAGCCCCCTCCCTATACGAGCAGTACTTC. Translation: CATSARAPSLYEQYF.

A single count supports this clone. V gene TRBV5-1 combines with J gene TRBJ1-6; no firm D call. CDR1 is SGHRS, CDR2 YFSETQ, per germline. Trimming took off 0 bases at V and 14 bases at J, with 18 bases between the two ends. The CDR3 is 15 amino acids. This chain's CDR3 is CASSLAPGSTGTLHF. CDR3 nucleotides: TGCGCCAGCAGCTTGGCTCCGGGATCCACGGGAACCCTCCACTTT.